These 29 T cell receptor beta chains originate from one sample sequenced in a study of OX40 agonist ivuxolimab in advanced cancers. Produced via immunoSEQ multiplex PCR; TCRdb's table is partial and in-frame only. The sample yields roughly 92,000 clones, more than 80% seen once. Here the sequenced sample was CD4+ or CD8+ T cells sorted from blood, taken in a trial of the OX40 agonist ivuxolimab. The receptors here all came from an adult with an advanced solid tumor such as melanoma, head and neck, liver or kidney cancer.

This rearrangement joins TRBV7-2 to TRBJ2-7; 13 bases align to TRBD2. J lost 2 bases, V lost 5 bases, and 6 bases had no gene match. CDR3 size: 16 residues. Germline loops: CDR1 SGHTA, CDR2 FQGNSA. The CDR3 bases are TGTGCCAGCAGCGCCACCGGGACTAGCGGGGCCTACGAGCAGTACTTC. It yields the protein CASSATGTSGAYEQYF.

The chain couples TRBV7-8 to TRBJ1-1; D is unresolved. The germline V gene has CDR1 SGHVS and CDR2 FQNEAQ. V lost 3 bases and J lost 1, with 9 bases in between. This CDR3 region has 14 residues. CDR3 in DNA: TGTGCCAGCAGCTTCGCCGTGTCGAACACTGAAGCTTTCTTT. Translation gives CASSFAVSNTEAFF.

The chain recombines TRBV18 with TRBJ1-1; no definite D call. The V gene lost 6 bases and the J gene lost 0 bases, with 11 bases spanning the gap. Germline CDR1 reads KGHSH; CDR2 reads LQKENI. This CDR3 has 14 residues. CDR3 loop: CASSAKVLNTEAFF. The CDR3 nucleotides are TGTGCCAGCTCCGCTAAAGTATTGAACACTGAAGCTTTCTTT.

The V gene is TRBV12-5, the J gene TRBJ2-5; TRBD1 agrees at 10 bases. The J call is doubtful: the DNA matches TRBJ2-7 better. This CDR3 is built from 17 residues. CDR1 is LGHNT and CDR2 is FRNRAP in the germline V gene. The DNA for the CDR3 is TGTGCTAGTGGCGTCCCGGGACAGGGGTTGAGCTCCTACGAGCAGTACTTC. It yields the protein CASGVPGQGLSSYEQYF.

The chain uses TRBV4-3 and TRBJ1-1, with D unresolved. CDR3 length equals 13 residues. Trimming removed 0 bases from V and 2 bases from J, with 4 bases in between. Germline CDR1 LGHNA, CDR2 YSLEER. The CDR3 bases are TGCGCCAGCAGCCAAGATCTCAACACTGAAGCTTTCTTT. Its translation is CASSQDLNTEAFF.

This rearrangement joins TRBV11-1 to TRBJ2-7; TRBD2 aligns across 15 bases. Germline V gives CDR1 SGHAT, CDR2 FQDESV (reference sequence). The CDR3 runs 16 residues. J was trimmed by 2 bases and V by 4 bases; bases with no gene match: 3. This CDR3 reads CASSSGLAGGTYEQYF. CDR3 in DNA: TGTGCCAGCAGCTCGGGACTAGCGGGGGGAACCTACGAGCAGTACTTC.

The genes are TRBV6-6 and TRBJ1-1; no reliable D call. Trimming left V 5 bases short and J 2 bases short, with 9 bases between. Germline assignment: CDR1 MNHNY and CDR2 SVGAGI (reference sequence). The CDR3 is made up of 13 amino acids. CDR3 in DNA: TGTGCCAGCAGTCCGGGGAGAAACACTGAAGCTTTCTTT. It codes for CASSPGRNTEAFF.

V is TRBV10-1 and J is TRBJ1-5; a weak D match, TRBD1 (5 bases). The CDR3 totals 13 residues. Deletions cut 11 bases from V and 9 bases from J, with 20 bases between. CDR1 and CDR2 (germline): WNHNN, SYGVQD (reference sequence). CDR3 residues: CARLKAGRGPQHF. CDR3 DNA: TGCGCCCGTCTAAAGGCAGGGCGAGGGCCCCAGCATTTT.

Only one count was recorded for this clone. The V gene is TRBV15, the J gene TRBJ2-5; 14 bases are a match to TRBD2. Germline V gives CDR1 LNHNV, CDR2 YYDKDF (reference sequence). The length of the CDR3 is 21 residues. The V gene end was trimmed by 8 bases and the J gene end by 0 bases; junction bases not matched to a gene: 20. CDR3 protein: CATRRTSGGPSATGYQETQYF. The CDR3 bases are TGTGCCACCCGACGGACTAGCGGGGGGCCGAGTGCAACTGGGTACCAAGAGACCCAGTACTTC.

This chain joins TRBV7-9 and TRBJ2-3, with TRBD2 identical over 11 bases. Trimming took 5 bases from V and 5 from J; bases not matched to a gene: 3. Germline CDR1 reads SEHNR; CDR2 reads FQNEAQ (reference sequence). The CDR3 totals 14 residues. CDR3: CASSPGLAGDTQYF. In DNA form, the CDR3 reads TGTGCCAGCAGCCCCGGACTAGCGGGAGATACGCAGTATTTT.

This rearrangement joins TRBV6-5 to TRBJ1-2; D ambiguous. The ends were cut back, 4 bases at V and 6 bases at J, with 18 bases in the middle. CDR3 length: 15 residues. CDR1 is MNHEY, CDR2 SVGAGI, per germline. CDR3 loop: CASSFQPGQPNGYTF. In DNA, the CDR3 is TGTGCCAGCAGTTTTCAACCGGGCCAGCCAAATGGCTACACCTTC.

The chain carries TRBV5-6 and TRBJ1-2; TRBD1 matches 9 bases. Germline V gene sequence: CDR1 SGHDT, CDR2 YYEEEE. The ends lost 4 bases at V and 7 bases at J; junction bases unmatched: 11. This CDR3 region has 15 residues. The CDR3 coding sequence is TGTGCCAGCAGCCCCTCGGGACAGGGAATGGGTGGCTACACCTTC. It codes for CASSPSGQGMGGYTF.

A few counts support this clone. The V gene is TRBV9, the J gene TRBJ2-1; no clear D. V shed 4 bases and J shed 5 bases, with 10 bases lying between them. Germline V gives CDR1 SGDLS, CDR2 YYNGEE. The CDR3 sequence is 13 residues long. CDR3 in amino acids: CASSPRSDNEQFF. DNA of the CDR3: TGTGCCAGCAGCCCCCGGAGCGACAATGAGCAGTTCTTC.

The chain joins TRBV19 to TRBJ1-5; D possibly corresponds to TRBD1 (5 bases). Between the trimmed V and J ends, which lost 1 base and 0 bases, there was a span of 22 bases. Germline V gene sequence: CDR1 LNHDA, CDR2 SQIVND (reference sequence). This CDR3 comprises 20 residues. The DNA of the CDR3 is TGTGCCAGTAGTATAGCAGGGACCGTCTTCCAACAATATAGCAATCAGCCCCAGCATTTT. Translating it yields CASSIAGTVFQQYSNQPQHF.

This clone appeared a few times. V is TRBV5-6 and J is TRBJ1-3; 9 nucleotides match TRBD1. V dropped 6 bases and J dropped 0; count of bases not matched to a gene: 4. Germline loops: CDR1 SGHDT, CDR2 YYEEEE. The CDR3 is made up of 15 amino acids. The CDR3, as DNA: TGTGCCAGCACTTGGACAGGGGACTCTGGAAACACCATATATTTT. As protein: CASTWTGDSGNTIYF.

V gene TRBV5-4 combines with J gene TRBJ1-2, with D unclear. V was cut by 2 bases and J by 7 bases, with 15 bases left in between. The CDR3 consists of 14 residues. Germline loops: CDR1 SGHNT, CDR2 YYREEE (reference sequence). The CDR3 region is CASSFWDPSFGYTF. CDR3 nucleotide sequence: TGTGCCAGCAGCTTTTGGGATCCTTCCTTTGGCTACACCTTC.

This clone was observed a handful of times. The chain combines TRBV2 with TRBJ2-4; 9 nucleotides align to TRBD1. Looked up from germline, CDR1 is SNHLY and CDR2 is FYNNEI. V gave up 6 bases and J gave up 1 base; unmatched junction bases: 13. The CDR3 extends over 18 amino acids. CDR3 in amino acids: CASRGDRVEFMAKNIQYF. In DNA form, the CDR3 reads TGTGCCAGCAGGGGGGACAGGGTCGAATTTATGGCCAAAAACATTCAGTACTTC.

The chain carries TRBV30 and TRBJ1-4, with TRBD1 matching 9 bases. CDR1 is GTSNPN and CDR2 is SVGIG in the germline V gene (reference sequence). The CDR3 extends over 17 amino acids. J gave up 8 bases and V 0 bases, and 13 bases lay outside the gene matches. CDR3 region: CAWSVQVGGTGLEKLFF. The CDR3 coding sequence is TGTGCCTGGAGTGTCCAAGTCGGAGGGACAGGGCTGGAAAAACTGTTTTTT.

This clone was detected once. The V and J genes are TRBV2 and TRBJ1-3, with 11 bases lining up with TRBD1. The germline V gene encodes CDR1 SNHLY and CDR2 FYNNEI. The CDR3 totals 15 residues. V shed 7 bases and J 4 bases; nucleotides not matched to a gene: 6. The CDR3 here is CASKWDRGSGNTIYF. The CDR3 nucleotides are TGTGCCAGCAAGTGGGACAGGGGGTCCGGAAACACCATATATTTT.

The V and J genes are TRBV7-2 and TRBJ2-1; no clear D gene. The germline gives CDR1 SGHTA, CDR2 FQGNSA. V dropped 5 bases and J dropped 3 bases, with 11 bases sitting between them. This CDR3 has 14 amino acids. This chain's CDR3 is CASSVSRNYNEQFF. For the CDR3, the DNA is TGTGCCAGCAGCGTGTCGCGTAACTACAATGAGCAGTTCTTC.

The rearrangement uses TRBV5-6 and TRBJ2-5, with a tentative D call TRBD2 (7 bases). The closer fit of TRBJ2-7 to the DNA end suggests the J call may be wrong. Germline CDR1 reads SGHDT; CDR2 reads YYEEEE. The CDR3 totals 13 residues. CDR3 nucleotide sequence: TGTGCCAGCAGCTGGGGGGGCCGGGACGAGCAGTACTTC. Its translation is CASSWGGRDEQYF.

V gene TRBV7-9 combines with J gene TRBJ1-1; 7 bases are a match to TRBD1. The CDR3 is 16 residues long. CDR1 is SEHNR and CDR2 is FQNEAQ in the germline V gene (reference sequence). Trimming removed 8 bases from V and 6 bases from J; junction bases left unmatched: 18. CDR3 loop: CASSPRGRNPGAEAFF. The CDR3 coding sequence is TGTGCCAGCTCCCCGAGGGGGCGAAACCCTGGGGCTGAAGCTTTCTTT. Based on the CDR3 plus reference TRBV7-9 and TRBJ1-1, the full variable domain is DTGVSQNPRHKITKRGQNVTFRCDPISEHNRLYWYRQTLGQGPEFLTYFQNEAQLEKSRLLSDRFSAERPKGSFSTLEIQRTEQGDSAMYLCASSPRGRNPGAEAFFGQGTRLTVV.

The CDR3 region has the DNA TGTGCCACCAGCAGAGTGGGGTATGAGGGGGGACAAGAGACCCAGTACTTC. Protein product: CATSRVGYEGGQETQYF. V is TRBV15 and J is TRBJ2-5; D possibly matches TRBD1 or TRBD2 (6 bases each). Trimming removed 1 base from V and 2 bases from J, with 17 bases in between. The CDR3 totals 17 residues. From germline, CDR1 is LNHNV and CDR2 YYDKDF (reference sequence). Full variable domain (remainder filled in from reference TRBV15 and TRBJ2-5): DAMVIQNPRYQVTQFGKPVTLSCSQTLNHNVMYWYQQKSSQAPKLLFHYYDKDFNNEADTPDNFQSRRPNTSFCFLDIRSPGLGDTAMYLCATSRVGYEGGQETQYFGPGTRLLVL.

The V and J genes are TRBV5-1 and TRBJ1-4; a possible D gene is TRBD1 (6 bases). There are 14 residues in the CDR3. V shed 4 bases and J shed 4 bases, with 11 bases lying between them. Germline CDR1 reads SGHRS; CDR2 reads YFSETQ. The CDR3 reads CASSPRTVNEKLFF. The CDR3 coding sequence is TGCGCCAGCAGCCCCCGGACAGTTAATGAAAAACTGTTTTTT.

The chain uses TRBV19 and TRBJ2-3, with 11 nucleotides matching TRBD2. This CDR3 contains 12 residues. Germline V gene data show CDR1 as LNHDA and CDR2 as SQIVND (reference sequence). V was pared by 5 bases and J by 11 bases, with 3 bases of the junction left unmatched. CDR3 loop: CASSLGLAEQYF. CDR3 sequence (DNA): TGTGCCAGTAGTTTGGGACTAGCGGAGCAGTATTTT.

The chain recombines TRBV18 with TRBJ2-2, with a possible D match to TRBD1 (7 bases). The CDR3 covers 15 residues. Germline CDR1 reads KGHSH; CDR2 reads LQKENI. V gave up 0 bases and J gave up 3 bases, with 8 bases separating them. Written as DNA, the CDR3 is TGTGCCAGCTCACCACCCAGGGGGGACACCGGGGAGCTGTTTTTT. Amino acid sequence: CASSPPRGDTGELFF. Variable domain in full (rest from reference TRBV18 and TRBJ2-2): NAGVMQNPRHLVRRRGQEARLRCSPMKGHSHVYWYRQLPEEGLKFMVYLQKENIIDESGMPKERFSAEFPKEGPSILRIQQVVRGDSAAYFCASSPPRGDTGELFFGEGSRLTVL.

The chain couples TRBV15 to TRBJ2-2; D unresolved. Germline V gene sequence: CDR1 LNHNV, CDR2 YYDKDF (reference sequence). CDR3 length: 15 amino acids. V was pared by 11 bases and J by 6 bases, with 22 bases between. The CDR3 nucleotides are TGTGCCTCGAGTAGCCCCAGGTCCCTTTCCGGGGAGCTGTTTTTT. Translating gives CASSSPRSLSGELFF.

The chain links TRBV9 to TRBJ1-1; a possible D gene is TRBD1 (5 bases). Deletions cut 0 bases from V and 1 base from J, with 16 bases between. The CDR3 loop spans 17 amino acids. CDR1 is SGDLS and CDR2 is YYNGEE in the germline V gene. CDR3 protein: CASSVEGMGTGNTEAFF. Written as DNA, the CDR3 is TGTGCCAGCAGCGTAGAGGGTATGGGGACGGGGAACACTGAAGCTTTCTTT. The entire variable domain, with the rest obtained from reference TRBV9 and TRBJ1-1, is as follows: DSGVTQTPKHLITATGQRVTLRCSPRSGDLSVYWYQQSLDQGLQFLIQYYNGEERAKGNILERFSAQQFPDLHSELNLSSLELGDSALYFCASSVEGMGTGNTEAFFGQGTRLTVV.

The chain recombines TRBV4-1 with TRBJ1-2; a possible D gene is TRBD1 (6 bases). V was trimmed by 3 bases and J by 0 bases, leaving 8 bases between them. Germline assignment: CDR1 MGHRA and CDR2 YSYEKL. The CDR3 loop spans 14 amino acids. The CDR3 region is CASSQTGANYGYTF. DNA for the CDR3: TGCGCCAGCAGCCAGACAGGTGCTAACTATGGCTACACCTTC.